The next 28 T cell receptor beta chains were all read from a single sample in a study of tumor-infiltrating lymphocytes in localized non-small cell lung cancer. Only in-frame clones appear in the TCRdb table, and some are missing; sequencing was by immunoSEQ multiplex PCR. There are approximately 15,000 clones in the sample; approximately 72% occur only once, and approximately 8.9% lies in the top ten. Sequenced: lung tumor tissue. The origin of the receptors is a human donor with non-small cell lung cancer.

The CDR3 here is CASRQNRGNNSPLHF. CDR3 in DNA: TGTGCCAGCAGACAGAACAGGGGAAACAATTCACCCCTCCACTTT. V gene TRBV7-2 combines with J gene TRBJ1-6, with 7 bases fitting TRBD1. There are 15 residues in the CDR3. The germline gives CDR1 SGHTA, CDR2 FQGNSA. The junction had 9 bases not matched to a gene; V was cut back by 6 bases and J by 7 bases. The full variable domain, its missing parts supplied by reference TRBV7-2 and TRBJ1-6, is GAGVSQSPSNKVTEKGKDVELRCDPISGHTALYWYRQSLGQGLEFLIYFQGNSAPDKSGLPSDRFSAERTGGSVSTLTIQRTQQEDSAVYLCASRQNRGNNSPLHFGNGTRLTVT.

This clone appeared a few times. This sequence joins TRBV7-9 and TRBJ2-3; D possibly uses TRBD1 or TRBD2 (6 bases each). CDR1 is SEHNR and CDR2 is FQNEAQ in the germline V gene (reference sequence). The CDR3 contains 14 residues. The ends were cut back, 1 base at V and 4 bases at J, with 9 bases in the middle. The chain's CDR3 is CASSLEGGPDTQYF. The CDR3 DNA reads TGTGCCAGCAGCTTAGAGGGGGGCCCAGATACGCAGTATTTT.

This rearrangement joins TRBV4-3 to TRBJ2-2; 12 positions agree with TRBD2. Losses at the gene ends were 1 base for V and 3 bases for J; bases not matched to a gene: 3. This CDR3 is 17 amino acids long. The V gene's germline CDR1 is LGHNA and CDR2 YSLEER. In nucleotides, the CDR3 is TGCGCCAGCAGCCAAGTCCTAGCGGGGGGGTACACCGGGGAGCTGTTTTTT. It translates to CASSQVLAGGYTGELFF.

The genes are TRBV2 and TRBJ2-4; 8 bases match TRBD2. The CDR3 extends over 14 amino acids. From germline, CDR1 is SNHLY and CDR2 FYNNEI. V trimming: 7 bases; J trimming: 9 bases; junction bases outside the gene matches: 11. For the CDR3, the DNA is TGTGCCAGCAAAGAAGAGCGGGGGTTCAGCATTCAGTACTTC. It codes for CASKEERGFSIQYF.

This rearrangement joins TRBV6-5 to TRBJ2-3; TRBD1 might be the D (6 bases). V was cut by 4 bases and J by 6 bases, with 11 bases left in between. This CDR3 has 13 amino acids. The V gene's germline CDR1 is MNHEY and CDR2 SVGAGI. The CDR3: CASSSDSSDTQYF. The CDR3 coding sequence is TGTGCCAGCAGTTCGGACAGCTCGGATACGCAGTATTTT.

On this clone: At one of its ends the junction is not consistent with the germline gene, which may arise from a read error. V gene TRBV7-2 combines with J gene TRBJ2-3, with 7 positions matching TRBD2. Germline V CDR1 and CDR2: SGHTA, FQGNSA. The CDR3 runs 13 residues. The CDR3 is CASSSGEGLPRDF. The CDR3 nucleotides read TGTGCCAGCAGTTCGGGGGAGGGACTCCCCCGGGATTTT.

J is TRBJ1-3 and V is TRBV9, with D possibly TRBD1 on 6 matching bases. CDR1 is SGDLS, CDR2 YYNGEE, per germline. With 4 bases removed from V and 4 bases from J, the gap between germline ends came to 18 bases. The CDR3 consists of 16 residues. The CDR3 sequence: CASSPGALQIGNTIYF. The CDR3 DNA is TGTGCCAGCAGCCCGGGGGCCCTACAGATAGGAAACACCATATATTTT.

V usage is TRBV5-1 and J usage is TRBJ2-3; D not certain. CDR3 length equals 14 residues. Trimming stripped 0 bases from V and 0 bases from J, with 5 bases between. Germline loops: CDR1 SGHRS, CDR2 YFSETQ. In DNA, the CDR3 is TGCGCCAGCAGCTTGGACCCAAGCACAGATACGCAGTATTTT. This sequence encodes CASSLDPSTDTQYF.

The chain recombines TRBV27 with TRBJ2-1; D is perhaps TRBD1 or TRBD2 (5 bases each). With 3 bases removed from V and 7 bases from J, the gap between germline ends came to 19 bases. This CDR3 has 16 residues. Per the germline V gene, CDR1 is MNHEY and CDR2 is SMNVEV (reference sequence). The CDR3, as DNA: TGTGCCAGCAGTTTCGCCCAGGGTCCGGGCGGGAATGAGCAGTTCTTC. Residues: CASSFAQGPGGNEQFF.

The V and J genes are TRBV9 and TRBJ1-4, with 7 bases lining up with TRBD1. This CDR3 contains 14 residues. Per the germline V gene, CDR1 is SGDLS and CDR2 is YYNGEE. The V segment lost 4 bases and the J segment 4 bases; nucleotides outside the gene matches: 4. CDR3 coding DNA: TGTGCCAGCAGCAGGGGACAGTATAATGAAAAACTGTTTTTT. It yields the protein CASSRGQYNEKLFF.

The chain has TRBV5-1 and TRBJ2-3; 10 bases are a match to TRBD2. Germline CDR1 and CDR2: SGHRS and YFSETQ. The V gene end was trimmed by 2 bases and the J gene end by 4 bases; junction bases not matched to a gene: 7. This CDR3 has 16 residues. CDR3 amino acids: CASSFAAGGPSDTQYF. The CDR3, as DNA: TGCGCCAGCAGCTTCGCAGCGGGGGGGCCATCAGATACGCAGTATTTT.

CDR3 sequence: CASSPRVLNTGELFF. The DNA of the CDR3 is TGTGCCAGCAGCCCCCGGGTCCTAAACACCGGGGAGCTGTTTTTT. The chain carries TRBV7-9 and TRBJ2-2, with unresolved D. CDR1 is SEHNR, CDR2 FQNEAQ, per germline (reference sequence). The CDR3 covers 15 residues. V lost 5 bases and J 2 bases, leaving 12 bases between the germline ends.

The CDR3: CAVQHPTGELFF. The CDR3 DNA sequence: TGTGCCGTGCAACACCCCACCGGGGAGCTGTTTTTT. The chain combines TRBV6-6 with TRBJ2-2; D remains ambiguous. This CDR3 is 12 amino acids long. With 11 bases removed from V and 4 bases from J, the gap between germline ends came to 11 bases. CDR1 MNHNY and CDR2 SVGAGI come from the germline V gene (reference sequence).

This clone has just one count. The genes are TRBV9 and TRBJ2-7; D is uncertain. Per germline, CDR1 SGDLS and CDR2 YYNGEE. Deletions cut 0 bases from V and 4 bases from J, with 17 bases between. The CDR3 loop spans 16 amino acids. CDR3 residues: CASSVEALGMIYEQYF. The CDR3 DNA sequence: TGTGCCAGCAGCGTAGAAGCCCTAGGGATGATTTACGAGCAGTACTTC.

The rearrangement links TRBV7-2 to TRBJ1-1, with a possible D match to TRBD1 (6 bases). The CDR3 runs 15 residues. The V and J ends lost 5 bases and 2 bases respectively, with 15 bases between them. The germline gives CDR1 SGHTA, CDR2 FQGNSA. The CDR3 reads CASSLVVDSNTEAFF. In DNA, the CDR3 is TGTGCCAGCAGCCTCGTTGTGGACAGTAACACTGAAGCTTTCTTT.

This clone was recorded once. This sequence joins TRBV27 and TRBJ1-5; no clear D. The CDR3 sequence is 13 residues long. CDR1 MNHEY and CDR2 SMNVEV come from the germline V gene (reference sequence). Trimming took 3 bases from V and 0 from J, leaving 3 bases between them. The CDR3, as DNA: TGTGCCAGCAGTTTCAGTAGCAATCAGCCCCAGCATTTT. Its protein product is CASSFSSNQPQHF.

This CDR3 is CASSKGLAGESYEQYF. DNA for the CDR3: TGCGCCAGCAGCAAGGGACTAGCGGGCGAATCCTACGAGCAGTACTTC. The J gene is TRBJ2-7, the V gene TRBV5-1, with 12 nucleotides matching TRBD2. Losses at the gene ends were 4 bases for V and 1 base for J; bases not matched to a gene: 6. The CDR3 contains 16 residues. CDR1 is SGHRS and CDR2 is YFSETQ in the germline V gene.

The chain carries TRBV21-1 and TRBJ1-2. TRBV21-1 is flagged as a pseudogene. The CDR3 is 15 residues long. CDR3 protein: CASSKDSGTPGGYTF. CDR3 coding DNA: TGTGCCAGCAGCAAAGATTCCGGGACCCCGGGAGGCTACACCTTC.

This sequence joins TRBV19 and TRBJ1-5; TRBD1 matches at 11 bases. V dropped 7 bases and J dropped 1; count of bases not matched to a gene: 3. The CDR3 loop spans 15 amino acids. The germline V gene has CDR1 LNHDA and CDR2 SQIVND (reference sequence). This CDR3 is CASTDRGPSNQPQHF. As DNA, the CDR3 is TGTGCCAGTACGGACAGGGGGCCGAGCAATCAGCCCCAGCATTTT.

The chain carries TRBV4-3 and TRBJ2-1; D perhaps matches TRBD2 (6 bases). Trimming took off 2 bases at V and 5 bases at J, with 19 bases between the two ends. The germline V gene has CDR1 LGHNA and CDR2 YSLEER. The CDR3 consists of 17 residues. CDR3 amino acids: CASSQSSLASRNNEQFF. The CDR3 region has the DNA TGCGCCAGCAGCCAATCTAGTCTAGCGAGTAGGAACAATGAGCAGTTCTTC.

V usage is TRBV5-1 and J usage is TRBJ2-7, with a possible D match to TRBD1 (6 bases). CDR3 size: 12 residues. The ends were cut back, 7 bases at V and 3 bases at J, with 11 bases in the middle. CDR1 SGHRS and CDR2 YFSETQ come from the germline V gene. This chain's CDR3 is CASSDSFYEQYF. The DNA for the CDR3 is TGCGCCAGCTCGGACAGTTTCTACGAGCAGTACTTC.

The chain has TRBV5-1 and TRBJ2-3; maybe TRBD2 (6 bases). This CDR3 comprises 16 residues. Trimming removed 3 bases at V and 4 bases at J, with 18 bases between. Per the germline V gene, CDR1 is SGHRS and CDR2 is YFSETQ. This chain's CDR3 is CASSSQAGSASDTQYF. CDR3 DNA: TGCGCCAGCAGCTCGCAGGCCGGGAGTGCATCAGATACGCAGTATTTT.

The chain carries TRBV7-8 and TRBJ2-7; D is perhaps TRBD2 (5 bases). V dropped 1 base and J dropped 1 base, with 11 bases sitting between them. This CDR3 region has 15 residues. Germline CDR1 SGHVS, CDR2 FQNEAQ. In DNA form, the CDR3 reads TGTGCCAGCAGCTTAGAACGGGGTTTATCCTACGAGCAGTACTTC. Translated, it gives CASSLERGLSYEQYF.

The chain employs TRBV2 and TRBJ2-5; D ambiguous. Germline assignment: CDR1 SNHLY and CDR2 FYNNEI. Trimming removed 5 bases from V and 5 bases from J, with 3 bases in between. The CDR3 is 10 amino acids. The CDR3 loop reads CASSQETQYF. DNA for the CDR3: TGTGCCAGCAGTCAGGAGACCCAGTACTTC.

The table lists this clone with a few counts. A junction end diverges from the germline sequence, so it may reflect a read error. CDR3 sequence: CASRPVGGGKDQYF. The DNA for the CDR3 is TGTGCTAGCAGACCAGTCGGTGGGGGCAAGGACCAGTACTTC. V and J are TRBV7-7 and TRBJ2-5; maybe TRBD1 (6 bases). Germline loops: CDR1 SSHAT, CDR2 FNYEAQ (reference sequence). The CDR3 is 14 amino acids.

The chain employs TRBV14 and TRBJ2-3; D gene unclear. The CDR3 length is 11 residues. From germline, CDR1 is SGHDN and CDR2 FVKESK. The ends were cut back, 1 base at V and 7 bases at J, with 3 bases in the middle. Here the CDR3 reads CASSQAHTQYF. In DNA, the CDR3 is TGTGCCAGCAGCCAAGCGCATACGCAGTATTTT. Looking up the rest from reference TRBV14 and TRBJ2-3 gives the full variable domain: EAGVTQFPSHSVIEKGQTVTLRCDPISGHDNLYWYRRVMGKEIKFLLHFVKESKQDESGMPNNRFLAERTGGTYSTLKVQPAELEDSGVYFCASSQAHTQYFGPGTRLTVL.

This clone was found a few times. The rearrangement joins TRBV5-1 to TRBJ2-1; TRBD2 aligns across 9 bases. The CDR3 totals 15 residues. Germline CDR1 is SGHRS and CDR2 is YFSETQ. The V gene end was trimmed by 1 base and the J gene end by 5 bases; junction bases not matched to a gene: 4. The DNA of the CDR3 is TGCGCCAGCAGCTTGAAAGCGGGAGGCAACAATGAGCAGTTCTTC. Amino acids: CASSLKAGGNNEQFF.

The chain is built from TRBV7-6 and TRBJ2-7, with a tentative D call TRBD1 (5 bases). The V and J ends lost 5 bases and 4 bases respectively, with 12 bases between them. Looked up from germline, CDR1 is SGHVS and CDR2 is FNYEAQ. There are 13 residues in the CDR3. The CDR3 is CASSPGHNYEQYF. CDR3 DNA sequence: TGTGCCAGCAGCCCCGGACATAATTACGAGCAGTACTTC. The variable domain in full, with the rest retrieved from reference TRBV7-6 and TRBJ2-7, is GAGVSQSPRYKVTKRGQDVALRCDPISGHVSLYWYRQALGQGPEFLTYFNYEAQQDKSGLPNDRFSAERPEGSISTLTIQRTEQRDSAMYRCASSPGHNYEQYFGPGTRLTVT.